This T cell receptor beta chain was identified in a study of blood T cell repertoires in COVID-19. Study details: Acute and convalescent COVID-19 samples came from the United States, Italy and Spain. T cells, B-cell-depleted T cells, or PBMCs provided the cDNA or gDNA that served as material.

Profiled with immunoSEQ multiplex PCR; TCRdb holds only in-frame clones, not every one. The sample yields about 330,000 clones, approximately 92% seen once. The V end lost 3 bases, the J end lost 4 bases, and 11 bases lay between the germline ends. The germline gives CDR1 PRHDT, CDR2 FYEKMQ (reference sequence). The CDR3 spans 14 residues. The study drew participants aged about 18 to 89 years from 20 to 30 US areas. Participants were placed into cohorts based on the clinical history they reported. This clonotype was sampled from a young woman who had recovered from COVID-19. Sequences were obtained from PBMCs or T cells enriched from blood (not recorded which). The V call is TRBV13, the J call TRBJ2-3, with D unclear. CDR3 DNA: TGTGCCAGCAGCTTTTTAGAGTTCGCAGATACGCAGTATTTT. Translated: CASSFLEFADTQYF.